The 25 T cell receptor beta chains presented below share a single source sample, sequenced in a study of T cell responses to AZD1222 COVID-19 vaccine. The protocol was immunoSEQ multiplex PCR, while the TCRdb copy is restricted to in-frame clones and leaves out a portion. There are 150,000 to 200,000 clones in the sample; around 90% occur only once, and 1.6% lies in the top ten. Material: peripheral blood, obtained on day 0 of AZD1222 vaccination. Receptors were obtained from an adult in good health.

A single count supports this clone. The rearrangement uses TRBV5-6 and TRBJ1-6; D possibly corresponds to TRBD1 (5 bases). In germline, CDR1 is SGHDT, CDR2 YYEEEE. This CDR3 has 16 amino acids. Trimming left V 4 bases short and J 0 bases short, with 11 bases between. The CDR3 bases are TGTGCCAGCAGCAATCGACAGAGCTCCTATAATTCACCCCTCCACTTT. Protein sequence: CASSNRQSSYNSPLHF.

The gene calls are TRBV30 and TRBJ2-2; unclear D gene. Germline V gene lookup returns CDR1 GTSNPN and CDR2 SVGIG (reference sequence). V was clipped by 3 bases and J by 5 bases, with 13 bases between them. The CDR3 has 14 residues. The CDR3 DNA is TGTGCCTGGAGGGGCGACCGAGGAACCGGGGAGCTGTTTTTT. It encodes CAWRGDRGTGELFF.

As for this clone: One junction end disagrees with the germline gene, perhaps due to a read error. Different DNA sequences within this sample yield the same CDR3. The chain employs TRBV3-1 (or the pseudogene TRBV3-2) and TRBJ2-7, with a weak D call TRBD1 (5 bases). This CDR3 is built from 14 residues. Looked up from germline, CDR1 is LGHDT and CDR2 is YNNKEL (reference sequence). The chain's CDR3 is CASSLQPGPSEQYF. Written as DNA, the CDR3 is TGTGCCAGCAGCCTACAACCAGGGCCAAGCGAGCAGTACTTT.

This chain joins TRBV12-3 or TRBV12-4 and TRBJ2-1, with D perhaps TRBD1 or TRBD2 (6 bases each). Trimming took 5 bases from V and 13 from J, leaving 15 bases between them. CDR3 length: 12 amino acids. CDR3 DNA: TGTGCCAGCAGTATAAGGGGGAGGTTACAGTTCTTC. Protein product: CASSIRGRLQFF.

The chain has TRBV7-2 and TRBJ1-2; weak D call: TRBD1 (5 bases). Germline CDR1 SGHTA, CDR2 FQGNSA. The CDR3 is 13 amino acids. V was cut by 4 bases and J by 4 bases, with 10 bases left in between. The CDR3 DNA sequence: TGTGCCAGCAGCTCCAGGGCACCCTATGGCTACACCTTC. It translates to CASSSRAPYGYTF. The entire variable domain, with the rest obtained from reference TRBV7-2 and TRBJ1-2, is as follows: GAGVSQSPSNKVTEKGKDVELRCDPISGHTALYWYRQSLGQGLEFLIYFQGNSAPDKSGLPSDRFSAERTGGSVSTLTIQRTQQEDSAVYLCASSSRAPYGYTFGSGTRLTVV.

The genes are TRBV3-1 (or the pseudogene TRBV3-2) and TRBJ1-3; 10 bases fit TRBD1. The trim removed 1 base at V and 2 bases at J, leaving 2 bases unmatched. CDR1 is LGHDT and CDR2 is YNNKEL in the germline V gene (reference sequence). There are 16 residues in the CDR3. Written as DNA, the CDR3 is TGTGCCAGCAGCCAAGCCGGGACAGGGGCTGGAAACACCATATATTTT. Translation gives CASSQAGTGAGNTIYF.

The genes are TRBV27 and TRBJ2-7; 10 bases match TRBD2. J was trimmed by 2 bases and V by 5 bases; bases with no gene match: 9. The CDR3 is 16 residues long. In germline, CDR1 is MNHEY, CDR2 SMNVEV (reference sequence). This CDR3 is CASSTLAGVRTYEQYF. The CDR3 region has the DNA TGTGCCAGCAGTACCCTAGCGGGAGTAAGAACCTACGAGCAGTACTTC.

The chain carries TRBV7-3 and TRBJ2-1; D perhaps matches TRBD1 (6 bases). There are 14 residues in the CDR3. Germline-derived CDR1 and CDR2 are SGHTA and FQGTGA. The germline V and J ends were trimmed by 5 bases and 8 bases, with 16 bases remaining between them. The CDR3 spells CASSPSWGQDEQFF. The CDR3 coding sequence is TGTGCCAGCAGCCCCAGCTGGGGGCAGGATGAGCAGTTCTTC.

The V gene is TRBV30, the J gene TRBJ1-4; no clear D gene. The CDR3 contains 12 residues. V lost 4 bases to trimming and J lost 4 bases, with 7 bases between them. In germline, CDR1 is GTSNPN, CDR2 SVGIG (reference sequence). For the CDR3, the DNA is TGTGCCTGGACCCGGGTTAATGAAAAACTGTTTTTT. This sequence encodes CAWTRVNEKLFF.

The rearrangement uses TRBV28 and TRBJ1-2, with D maybe TRBD1 (6 bases). Germline CDR1 reads MDHEN; CDR2 reads SYDVKM. The CDR3 is 12 amino acids. CDR3 region: CGVQGNRYGYTF. CDR3 bases: TGTGGGGTACAGGGAAACCGCTATGGCTACACCTTC.

The chain joins TRBV10-3 to TRBJ2-7; 8 nucleotides agree with TRBD1. The germline V gene encodes CDR1 ENHRY and CDR2 SYGVKD. The J segment lost 5 bases and the V segment lost 6 bases, leaving 6 bases of the junction unmatched. The CDR3 has 13 amino acids. The CDR3 spells CAIRADRDNEQYF. As DNA, the CDR3 is TGTGCCATCAGGGCGGACAGGGACAACGAGCAGTACTTC.

The chain has TRBV5-4 and TRBJ2-7; D may be TRBD2 (6 bases). In germline, CDR1 is SGHNT, CDR2 YYREEE (reference sequence). V lost 3 bases and J lost 0, with 16 bases in between. The CDR3 is 16 residues long. The CDR3 here is CASSSSGRRYSYEQYF. The CDR3 DNA reads TGTGCCAGCAGCTCGTCGGGGAGGCGGTACTCCTACGAGCAGTACTTC.

This chain connects TRBV5-4 to TRBJ2-2, with 9 bases identical to TRBD1. J was trimmed by 5 bases and V by 4 bases; bases with no gene match: 9. Germline-derived CDR1 and CDR2 are SGHNT and YYREEE (reference sequence). The CDR3 runs 16 residues. DNA of the CDR3: TGTGCCAGCAGCCCAGTAGGACAGGGGAAAACCGGGGAGCTGTTTTTT. Protein product: CASSPVGQGKTGELFF. Together with reference TRBV5-4 and TRBJ2-2, the CDR3 gives the full variable domain: ETGVTQSPTHLIKTRGQQVTLRCSSQSGHNTVSWYQQALGQGPQFIFQYYREEENGRGNFPPRFSGLQFPNYSSELNVNALELDDSALYLCASSPVGQGKTGELFFGEGSRLTVL.

The chain carries TRBV5-6 and TRBJ1-3; 9 nucleotides agree with TRBD1. With 3 bases clipped from V and 4 bases from J, the junction kept 11 bases outside the gene matches. The CDR3 runs to 17 residues. CDR1 is SGHDT and CDR2 is YYEEEE in the germline V gene. This chain's CDR3 is CASSSTGTGTFGNTIYF. CDR3 DNA sequence: TGTGCCAGCAGCTCGACCGGGACAGGGACTTTCGGAAACACCATATATTTT.

The genes are TRBV6-1 and TRBJ1-3; D ambiguous. In germline, CDR1 is MNHNS, CDR2 SASEGT. Trimming shortened V by 1 base and J by 9 bases, and 10 bases separated the two germline ends. CDR3 length equals 13 residues. The CDR3 reads CASSEGTLGTIYF. The CDR3 nucleotides are TGTGCCAGCAGTGAAGGCACCCTAGGCACCATATATTTT.

The CDR3 protein is CASRTGPKAFF. CDR3 sequence (DNA): TGTGCCAGCAGGACAGGGCCCAAAGCTTTCTTT. J is TRBJ1-1 and V is TRBV27; 7 nucleotides agree with TRBD1. The germline V gene has CDR1 MNHEY and CDR2 SMNVEV (reference sequence). Germline trimming cut 6 bases from V and 9 bases from J; bases unmatched to any gene: 4. The CDR3 length is 11 residues.

The V and J genes are TRBV19 and TRBJ1-3; 8 positions match TRBD1. Germline-derived CDR1 and CDR2 are LNHDA and SQIVND (reference sequence). The CDR3 contains 14 residues. After removal of 5 bases from V and 4 bases from J, the junction contained 4 bases not matched to a gene. The CDR3 sequence: CASSLGQGGNTIYF. Here the CDR3 DNA reads TGTGCCAGTAGTCTCGGACAGGGCGGAAACACCATATATTTT.

A word on this clone: This sample also contains other DNA sequences that code for the same CDR3. V and J are TRBV7-9 and TRBJ1-1; D remains unclear. This CDR3 comprises 14 residues. Trimming stripped 2 bases from V and 2 bases from J, with 9 bases between. The germline CDR1 and CDR2 sequences are SEHNR and FQNEAQ (reference sequence). The CDR3 protein is CASSLLGGNTEAFF. The CDR3 bases are TGTGCCAGCAGCTTACTGGGCGGAAACACTGAAGCTTTCTTT.

This clone was counted once. A read error may produce the germline difference seen at one junction end. The V and J genes are TRBV5-1 and TRBJ2-2; 7 bases line up with TRBD2. Germline CDR1 and CDR2: SGHRS and YFSETQ. This CDR3 comprises 15 residues. CDR3 protein: CACSFGGTRTGELFF. The CDR3 DNA is TGCGCCTGCAGCTTCGGGGGGACGAGGACCGGGGAGCTGTTTTTT.

CDR3 nucleotides: TGTGCCAGCCGAGTTATCGGTGTGGGCTTCACTGAAGCTTTCTTT. It encodes CASRVIGVGFTEAFF. This chain connects TRBV6-5 to TRBJ1-1; D remains ambiguous. The CDR3 length is 15 residues. Germline CDR1 and CDR2: MNHEY and SVGAGI. The V end was cut by 8 bases, the J end by 4 bases, with 20 bases between.

This chain joins TRBV5-5 and TRBJ1-1; D might be TRBD1 (6 bases). The CDR3 consists of 15 residues. Germline CDR1 SGHKS, CDR2 YYEKEE (reference sequence). V lost 1 base and J lost 6, with 16 bases in between. CDR3 nucleotide sequence: TGTGCCAGCAGCTTGTTTGCAGGGGTTGCTCCTGAAGCTTTCTTT. Protein product: CASSLFAGVAPEAFF.

The chain recombines TRBV18 with TRBJ1-2, with D unresolved. There are 14 residues in the CDR3. The V gene lost 2 bases and the J gene lost 2 bases, with 9 bases spanning the gap. CDR1 is KGHSH, CDR2 LQKENI, per germline. The DNA for the CDR3 is TGTGCCAGCTCACCAGACGCCCAAAACTATGGCTACACCTTC. It translates to CASSPDAQNYGYTF.

The chain has TRBV5-4 and TRBJ2-1; TRBD2 matches 13 bases. The CDR3 runs to 16 residues. V gave up 9 bases and J gave up 2 bases; unmatched junction bases: 8. Germline assignment: CDR1 SGHNT and CDR2 YYREEE (reference sequence). CDR3 coding DNA: TGTGCCACACATCCCGGGACTAGCGGGACCTACAATGAGCAGTTCTTC. As protein: CATHPGTSGTYNEQFF.

This chain connects TRBV24-1 to TRBJ2-5; 15 positions match TRBD2. The CDR3 has 19 amino acids. Germline CDR1 reads KGHDR; CDR2 reads SFDVKD. The trim removed 4 bases at V and 1 base at J, leaving 9 bases unmatched. CDR3 DNA: TGTGCCACCAGTGACCCAGCCGGGACTAGCGGGAGGCCCCAAGAGACCCAGTACTTC. Its protein product is CATSDPAGTSGRPQETQYF.

V is TRBV18 and J is TRBJ1-2; D unresolved. The CDR3 loop spans 13 amino acids. Germline V CDR1 and CDR2: KGHSH, LQKENI. The V and J ends lost 2 bases and 5 bases respectively, with 9 bases between them. The CDR3 protein is CASSPYSHYGYTF. DNA of the CDR3: TGTGCCAGCTCACCATATTCTCATTATGGCTACACCTTC.